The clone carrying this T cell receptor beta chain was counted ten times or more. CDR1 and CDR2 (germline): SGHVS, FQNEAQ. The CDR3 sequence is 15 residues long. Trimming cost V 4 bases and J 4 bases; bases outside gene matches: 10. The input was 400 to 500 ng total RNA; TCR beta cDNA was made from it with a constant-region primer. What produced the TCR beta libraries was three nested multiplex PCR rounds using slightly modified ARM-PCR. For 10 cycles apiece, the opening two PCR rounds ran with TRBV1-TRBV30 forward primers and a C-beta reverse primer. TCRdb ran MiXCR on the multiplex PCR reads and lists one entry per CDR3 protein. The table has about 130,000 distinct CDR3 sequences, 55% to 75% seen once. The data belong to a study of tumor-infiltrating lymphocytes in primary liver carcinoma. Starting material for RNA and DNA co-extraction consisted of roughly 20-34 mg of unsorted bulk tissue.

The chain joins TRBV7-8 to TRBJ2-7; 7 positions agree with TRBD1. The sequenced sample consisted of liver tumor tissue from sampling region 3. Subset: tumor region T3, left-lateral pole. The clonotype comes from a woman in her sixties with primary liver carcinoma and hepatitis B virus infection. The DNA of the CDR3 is TGTGCCAGCAGCTCACGACAGGGCGAGGGGTACGAGCAGTACTTC. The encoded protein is CASSSRQGEGYEQYF.